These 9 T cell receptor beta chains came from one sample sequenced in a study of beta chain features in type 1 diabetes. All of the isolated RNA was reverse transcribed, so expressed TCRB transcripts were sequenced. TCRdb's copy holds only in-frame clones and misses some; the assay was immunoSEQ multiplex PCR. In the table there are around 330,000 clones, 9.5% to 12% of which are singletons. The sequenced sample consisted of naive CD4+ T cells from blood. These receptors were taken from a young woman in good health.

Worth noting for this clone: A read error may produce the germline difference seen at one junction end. This CDR3 is CASSAQGYERYF. CDR3 coding DNA: TGTGCCAGCAGCGCACAGGGCTACGAGCGGTACTTC. The rearrangement uses TRBV5-4 and TRBJ2-7, with a possible D match to TRBD1 (6 bases). The CDR3 is made up of 12 amino acids. Germline V gene sequence: CDR1 SGHNT, CDR2 YYREEE (reference sequence).

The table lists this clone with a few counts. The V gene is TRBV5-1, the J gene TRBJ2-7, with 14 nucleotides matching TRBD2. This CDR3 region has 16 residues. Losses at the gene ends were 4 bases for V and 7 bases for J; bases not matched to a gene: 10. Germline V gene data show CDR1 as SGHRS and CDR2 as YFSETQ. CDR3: CASSKGGLAGGSEQYF. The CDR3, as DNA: TGCGCCAGCAGCAAGGGCGGACTAGCGGGAGGAAGTGAGCAGTACTTC.

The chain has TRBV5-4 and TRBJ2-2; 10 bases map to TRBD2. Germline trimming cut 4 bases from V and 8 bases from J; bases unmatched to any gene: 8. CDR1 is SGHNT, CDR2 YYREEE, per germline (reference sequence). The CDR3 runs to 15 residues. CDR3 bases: TGTGCCAGCAGCCCCTCGGGACTAGCGTCTGGGGAGCTGTTTTTT. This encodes CASSPSGLASGELFF.

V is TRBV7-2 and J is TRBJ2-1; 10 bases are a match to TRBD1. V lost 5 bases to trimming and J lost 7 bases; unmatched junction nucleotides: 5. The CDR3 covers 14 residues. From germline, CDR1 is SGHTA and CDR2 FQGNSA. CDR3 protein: CASSHRDRGNEQFF. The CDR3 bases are TGTGCCAGCAGCCACCGGGACAGGGGAAATGAGCAGTTCTTC.

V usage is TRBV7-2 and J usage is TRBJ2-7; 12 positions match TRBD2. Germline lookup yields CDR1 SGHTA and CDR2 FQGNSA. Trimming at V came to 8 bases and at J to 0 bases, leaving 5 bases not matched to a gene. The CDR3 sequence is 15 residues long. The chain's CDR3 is CASRLAGGSSYEQYF. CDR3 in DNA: TGTGCCAGCCGCCTAGCGGGAGGGTCCTCCTACGAGCAGTACTTC.

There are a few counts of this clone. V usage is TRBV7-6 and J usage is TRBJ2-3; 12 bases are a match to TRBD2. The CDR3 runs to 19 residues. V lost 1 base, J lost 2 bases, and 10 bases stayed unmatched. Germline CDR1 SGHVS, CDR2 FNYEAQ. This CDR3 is CASSLEGFGTSGPTDTQYF. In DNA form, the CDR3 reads TGTGCCAGCAGCTTAGAGGGATTCGGGACTAGCGGGCCCACAGATACGCAGTATTTT.

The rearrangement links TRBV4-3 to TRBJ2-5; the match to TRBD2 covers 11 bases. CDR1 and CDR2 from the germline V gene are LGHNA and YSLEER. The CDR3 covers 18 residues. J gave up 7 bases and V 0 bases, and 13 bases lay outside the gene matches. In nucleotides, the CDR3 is TGCGCCAGCAGCCAAGAATTGGCACTAGCGGGAGAGGGGAGGACCCAGTACTTC. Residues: CASSQELALAGEGRTQYF.

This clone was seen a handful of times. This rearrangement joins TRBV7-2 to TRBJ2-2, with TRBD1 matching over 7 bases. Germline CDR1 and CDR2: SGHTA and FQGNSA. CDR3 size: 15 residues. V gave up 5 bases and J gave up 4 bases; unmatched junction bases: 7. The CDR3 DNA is TGTGCCAGCAGCCCTAGTTCAGGGGGCACCGGGGAGCTGTTTTTT. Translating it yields CASSPSSGGTGELFF.

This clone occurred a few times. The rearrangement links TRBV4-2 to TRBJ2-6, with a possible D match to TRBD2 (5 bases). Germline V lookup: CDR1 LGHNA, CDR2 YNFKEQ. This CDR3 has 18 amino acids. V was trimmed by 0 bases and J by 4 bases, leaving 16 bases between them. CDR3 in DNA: TGTGCCAGCAGCCAAGAAGCAAGGAGGACTTCCGGGGCCAACGTCCTGACTTTC. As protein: CASSQEARRTSGANVLTF.